Listed below are T cell receptor beta chains from one sample, sequenced in a study of early T cells in non-severe SARS-CoV-2 infection. TCRdb reanalysed the 5' RACE reads using MiXCR and keeps one entry per CDR3 protein. Of 60,000 to 80,000 distinct CDR3 sequences listed, 10% to 15% are singletons. Sequenced: whole blood. The receptors were gathered from an adult who was a healthcare worker with PCR-confirmed SARS-CoV-2 infection or an uninfected control (not recorded which). Each CDR3 is given with its conserved first and last residue. Each record gives: J gene, D gene, clone size, V gene, CDR3 DNA, CDR3 protein. A D gene is named only where the DNA matches it firmly. The listing skips clone size in some rows; elsewhere it reads once, few, many or a size class.

TRBJ1-4,-,many,TRBV10-3,TGTGCCATCAGCGGGGGGCTCAACTCGGAAAAACTGTTTTTT,CAISGGLNSEKLFF
TRBJ1-5,TRBD1,many,TRBV19,TGTGCCAGTAGTATTGGACAGGGGAAGGATCAGCCCCAGCATTTT,CASSIGQGKDQPQHF
TRBJ2-7,TRBD2,-,TRBV6-1,TGTGCCAGCAGCGTTGGGACTAGCGGGAGTTACGAGCAGTACTTC,CASSVGTSGSYEQYF
TRBJ2-6,-,many,TRBV4-2,TGTGCCAGCAGCCCGGAAAGCAGCACCTCTGGGGCCAACGTCCTGACTTTC,CASSPESSTSGANVLTF
TRBJ1-2,-,many,TRBV12-3/TRBV12-4,TGTGCCAGCACCGCCCGCGGCAGTGATGGCTACACCTTC,CASTARGSDGYTF
TRBJ1-3,-,many,TRBV30,TGTGCCTGGAGTGTTGAATTTGGAAACACCATATATTTT,CAWSVEFGNTIYF
TRBJ1-1,-,many,TRBV4-2,TGTGCCAGCAGCCAAGATTGGAACACTGAAGCTTTCTTT,CASSQDWNTEAFF
TRBJ2-7,-,many,TRBV24-1,TGTGCCACCGAGGACCGGGCCTACGAGCAGTACTTC,CATEDRAYEQYF
TRBJ2-1,TRBD2,many,TRBV28,TGTGCCAGCAGGGGGGGGACTCTCTCCTACAATGAGCAGTTCTTC,CASRGGTLSYNEQFF